Listed here is a single T cell receptor beta chain. The V gene lost 5 bases and the J gene lost 1 base, with 14 bases spanning the gap. Germline lookup yields CDR1 GTSNPN and CDR2 SVGIG (reference sequence). CDR3 size: 15 residues. Some clones are missing from TCRdb's copy, which holds only in-frame ones; the method was immunoSEQ multiplex PCR. The sample has roughly 410,000 clones, 95% seen once. These data are taken from a study of shared T cell receptors in the human thymus. Material: thymocytes. The clonotype originates from a human donor. V usage is TRBV30 and J usage is TRBJ2-2, with D maybe TRBD1 (6 bases). The CDR3 nucleotides read TGTGCCTGGCAGAACAGGGCCCTGAACACCGGGGAGCTGTTTTTT. This codes for CAWQNRALNTGELFF.